Given below is one T cell receptor beta chain in context. The antigen it binds to is not known. Base-call qualities are not available, and no considerably larger clone is one nucleotide away. The data derive from a study of shared clonotypes between healthy human individuals (dated by TCRdb to 2020 to 2021). Regarding the study in general: The cohort included a few men and a couple of women between 18 and 49 years of age. Blood TCR repertoires of roughly 5 healthy adults were deeply sequenced to estimate repertoire size and the extent of clonotype sharing between individuals. To increase sequencing depth and limit assay-specific biases, different laboratories used diverse techniques to prepare libraries and sequence TCR repertoires. Leukapheresis yielded between about 0.85 and 10 billion PBMCs per donor. Results the study describes overall, beyond this receptor: Pairwise subsampling led to the expectation that sequencing depth would affect the degree of clonotype sharing among donors. Because the study included a small number of donors, the genetic and exposure-history diversity represented was limited. Sampling was limited to blood, and TCR repertoires in tissue likely differ from TCR repertoires in blood.

The donors were healthy, HIV-negative adults with no recently reported acute infections or vaccinations. Every donor was a Caucasian adult residing in Nashville, Tennessee, USA. For unsorted samples, tens of millions of PBMCs were counted, and genomic DNA was extracted using the QIAamp DNA Blood Mini kit. After blood collection by leukapheresis, PBMCs were isolated using Ficoll-Histopaque density gradient centrifugation and then cryopreserved in the vapor phase of liquid nitrogen. Reading from cysteine to phenylalanine, the CDR3 counts 14 amino acids. Only CDR3 DNA remains: 42 bases, in frame from the first base. V is pared back by 2 bases and J by 2 bases, with 8 bases lying between the germline termini. The germline V gene supplies CDR1 SGHRS and CDR2 YFSETQ. Using the deep immunoSEQ assay, TCR CDR3 regions were amplified from genomic DNA by multiplex PCR. Extracted genomic DNA from each cell subset was distributed evenly across all wells of several immunoSEQ 96-well plates, and each plate was treated as a replicate. Each replicate PCR for unsorted PBMC received about 310 ng genomic DNA, equal to 25,000 to 30,000 T cell genomes. Ten immunoSEQ deep assay plates were used to sequence unsorted PBMC genomic DNA. Purified libraries were quantified with a Qubit 3.0 fluorometer, sized on a Bioanalyzer 2100, and re-quantified with the KAPA Library Quantification kit. Every immunoSEQ 96-well plate was sequenced on a dedicated single-read 150-cycle Illumina NextSeq 550 flow cell. The paper's processing steps were these. Because the immunoSEQ output held only junctional sequences and lacked quality scores, the filtering could not match the filtering applied to full-length reads. Sequences were annotated with PyIR, a Python wrapper for IgBLAST v1.9, using IMGT germline references to assign V/J genes and CDR3. Reads were removed for weak V/J assignments (E-value above 1e-6), missing CDR3, stop codons, out-of-frame junctions, or ambiguous translated residues. V3J clonotypes were defined as sequences sharing an identical inferred V gene, J gene, and CDR3 amino acid sequence. Percentage overlap between repertoires was computed as shared unique clonotypes divided by the size of the smaller repertoire. Richness of each repertoire was evaluated using RTK rarefaction, the Chao1 estimator, and Recon v2.1 estimates of unobserved clonotypes. Sourced from immuneACCESS, this table was stored by TCRdb with only in-frame sequences that have V and J called. A share of the clones is absent; for the studies checked, an unresolved V gene accounts for under half, and the remainder has no known explanation. The DNA gave D and trimming, while V, J and clone size come from that table. This sample has 400,000 to 550,000 clones in its table, and roughly 85% of those were observed once. About an eighth of the sample rests with the top ten.

The clonotype originates from a woman in her thirties or forties in good health. Some clones in this sample may be carry-over from other donors' samples. The sequence links TRBV5-1 to TRBJ1-5, with no reliable assignment of the D segment. The sequencing sample was made of PBMCs. The DNA sequence is as follows: TGCGCCAGCAGCTTAAGAGGCGGCAATCAGCCCCAGCATTTT. Its protein is CASSLRGGNQPQHF.